This T cell receptor (beta chain) was retrieved from a study of cytomegalovirus exposure and HLA in healthy donors. Study conclusions and caveats: Highly shared variants forming one cluster were likely a sequencing artifact. TCR beta chains associated with HLA were, in a later analysis, more clonally expanded than equally common others. Analyses of presence and absence presupposed an approximately uniform sequencing depth across donors. For TCR beta chains, V- and J-gene trimming was later linked to a missense DCLRE1C variant.

This clone came up once. Its specificity is not known. The ends were cut back, 1 base at V and 4 bases at J, with 14 bases in the middle. This CDR3 is 16 amino acids long. Germline V lookup: CDR1 SGHTA, CDR2 FQGNSA. The PCR used 60 Vbeta and 13 Jbeta primers. Profiling relied on immunoSEQ multiplex PCR, and the TCRdb table lists in-frame clones only, not all of them. The data contain under 200,000 clones, around 82% of them singletons. Sequenced input: PBMCs. The sequence was obtained from a man aged 60 to 69 in good health and CMV-seronegative. The chain joins TRBV7-2 to TRBJ1-3; the D gene is possibly TRBD1 (5 bases). The CDR3 nucleotides are TGTGCCAGCAGCTTAGGGGGGGGGAGAGCGGGAAACACCATATATTTT. This codes for CASSLGGGRAGNTIYF.